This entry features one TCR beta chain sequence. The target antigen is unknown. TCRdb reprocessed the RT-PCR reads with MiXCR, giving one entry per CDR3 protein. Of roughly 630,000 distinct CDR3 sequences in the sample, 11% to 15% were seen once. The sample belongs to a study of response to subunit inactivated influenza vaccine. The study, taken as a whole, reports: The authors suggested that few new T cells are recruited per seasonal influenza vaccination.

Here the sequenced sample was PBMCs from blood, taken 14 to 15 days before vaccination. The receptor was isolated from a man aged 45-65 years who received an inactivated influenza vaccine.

In DNA form, the CDR3 reads TGTGCCAGCAGCTTGGCCCCTCCCACAGATACGCAGTATTTT. This codes for CASSLAPPTDTQYF. V usage is TRBV5-5 and J usage is TRBJ2-3; D is unclear. The germline V and J ends were trimmed by 0 bases and 2 bases, with 7 bases remaining between them. Germline CDR1 reads SGHKS; CDR2 reads YYEKEE (reference sequence). CDR3 length: 14 amino acids. Full variable domain (missing parts from reference TRBV5-5 and TRBJ2-3): DAGVTQSPTHLIKTRGQQVTLRCSPISGHKSVSWYQQVLGQGPQFIFQYYEKEERGRGNFPDRFSARQFPNYSSELNVNALLLGDSALYLCASSLAPPTDTQYFGPGTRLTVL.